The 8 T cell receptor beta chains listed next were all sequenced from one sample in a study of T cells in Graves' hyperthyroidism and ophthalmopathy. It was RNA transcripts that yielded the amplified TCR beta CDR3 regions. HTBI primers were the set used in a first-round RT-PCR of the TCR CDR3. TCRdb fed the multiplex PCR reads into MiXCR, producing one record per CDR3 protein. The sample lists 500,000 to 650,000 distinct CDR3 sequences; about 15% were seen once. The sample was blood. All receptors come from a woman aged 40-49 years with Graves' hyperthyroidism.

This chain uses TRBV15 with TRBJ1-5; weak D call: TRBD1 (5 bases). The V and J ends lost 4 bases and 3 bases respectively, with 13 bases between them. The CDR3 contains 15 residues. Germline CDR1 is LNHNV and CDR2 is YYDKDF (reference sequence). CDR3 nucleotides: TGTGCCACCAGCACGACCCAGGGTATCAATCAGCCCCAGCATTTT. Protein: CATSTTQGINQPQHF.

This clonotype has at least ten counts. The chain carries TRBV6-5 and TRBJ2-3, with 10 bases that match TRBD2. Germline CDR1 is MNHEY and CDR2 is SVGAGI. V dropped 0 bases and J dropped 0; count of bases not matched to a gene: 12. The CDR3 loop spans 20 amino acids. In nucleotides, the CDR3 is TGTGCCAGCAGTTACTCGCATCTAGCGGGAGTTTATAGGAGCACAGATACGCAGTATTTT. It is translated as CASSYSHLAGVYRSTDTQYF.

The chain recombines TRBV28 with TRBJ1-6; 9 positions agree with TRBD1. The CDR3 sequence is 16 residues long. The V gene end was trimmed by 6 bases and the J gene end by 7 bases; junction bases not matched to a gene: 10. Germline-derived CDR1 and CDR2 are MDHEN and SYDVKM. DNA of the CDR3: TGTGCCAGCAGAACCGGGACAGGGAGCTGGAATTCACCCCTCCACTTT. This codes for CASRTGTGSWNSPLHF.

The chain is built from TRBV20-1 and TRBJ2-7; 7 bases are a match to TRBD2. V gave up 6 bases and J gave up 6 bases; unmatched junction bases: 14. Germline assignment: CDR1 DFQATT and CDR2 SNEGSKA (reference sequence). The CDR3 is 14 residues long. The chain's CDR3 is CSAPPSGPRGEQYF. CDR3 DNA sequence: TGCAGTGCCCCCCCTAGCGGTCCGAGAGGCGAGCAGTACTTC.

This clonotype came up a few times. The chain couples TRBV19 to TRBJ1-1; D may be TRBD1 (6 bases). The CDR3 is 15 residues long. V dropped 8 bases and J dropped 4 bases, with 20 bases sitting between them. Looked up from germline, CDR1 is LNHDA and CDR2 is SQIVND (reference sequence). CDR3 sequence: CASLPSSRGFTEAFF. The CDR3 region has the DNA TGTGCCAGTCTTCCATCGAGTAGGGGGTTCACTGAAGCTTTCTTT. Full variable domain (remainder filled in from reference TRBV19 and TRBJ1-1): DGGITQSPKYLFRKEGQNVTLSCEQNLNHDAMYWYRQDPGQGLRLIYYSQIVNDFQKGDIAEGYSVSREKKESFPLTVTSAQKNPTAFYLCASLPSSRGFTEAFFGQGTRLTVV.

At least ten counts were recorded for this clonotype. The chain carries TRBV6-2 or TRBV6-3 and TRBJ2-7, with TRBD2 identical over 7 bases. The ends lost 0 bases at V and 0 bases at J; junction bases unmatched: 8. This CDR3 has 17 amino acids. Germline V gene sequence: CDR1 MNHEY, CDR2 SVGEGT. CDR3 protein: CASSYSSSGQLSYEQYF. The CDR3 DNA sequence: TGTGCCAGCAGTTACTCGAGTAGCGGGCAGCTCTCCTACGAGCAGTACTTC.

This clonotype was counted only a few times. The rearrangement links TRBV18 to TRBJ2-2, with a weak D call TRBD1 (6 bases). From germline, CDR1 is KGHSH and CDR2 LQKENI. There are 16 residues in the CDR3. V dropped 3 bases and J dropped 2 bases, with 13 bases sitting between them. In DNA, the CDR3 is TGTGCCAGCTCACCTATGGGGGCCTCAAACACCGGGGAGCTGTTTTTT. This sequence encodes CASSPMGASNTGELFF.

The V and J genes are TRBV28 and TRBJ1-2, with 7 bases identical to TRBD1. Trimming took 5 bases from V and 4 from J; bases not matched to a gene: 10. Germline V gives CDR1 MDHEN, CDR2 SYDVKM. The length of the CDR3 is 15 residues. CDR3 in amino acids: CASSPQQGSSYGYTF. The CDR3 bases are TGTGCCAGCAGTCCTCAACAGGGGTCCTCCTATGGCTACACCTTC.